This section outlines one T cell receptor (beta chain) sequence together with its context. As yet, its antigen is unknown. The PCR contained 60 Vbeta and 13 Jbeta primers. Here immunoSEQ multiplex PCR was the method, and the copy in TCRdb shows in-frame clones only, minus some. The sample consists of about 150,000 clones, 76% of them appearing once. This specimen belongs to a study of cytomegalovirus exposure and HLA in healthy donors. The germline gives CDR1 MDHEN, CDR2 SYDVKM. Trimming at V came to 7 bases and at J to 2 bases, leaving 6 bases not matched to a gene. The CDR3 totals 15 residues. Overall study findings and caveats: The authors listed about 170 TCR beta chains as cytomegalovirus-associated. Some V segments (TRBV6-2 and TRBV6-3 among them) were excluded as indistinguishable. Other equally common chains were less clonally expanded than HLA-associated TCR beta chains, a later analysis showed. TCR sequences were mostly rare, though some public TCRs occurred in many donors.

The source of this sequence is a man between 40 and 49 years old in good health and CMV-seronegative. The specimen was PBMCs. The chain recombines TRBV28 with TRBJ1-5; 9 nucleotides agree with TRBD1. The CDR3 DNA is TGTGCCAGCACCTACAGGGGGCTTGGCAATCAGCCCCAGCATTTT. Protein product: CASTYRGLGNQPQHF.